A single sample gave rise to the 18 T cell receptor beta chains below, sequenced in a study of blood T cell repertoires in COVID-19. Libraries were prepared by immunoSEQ multiplex PCR; TCRdb keeps only in-frame clonotypes and omits some of them. The sample includes some 90,000 clones, less than 90% of them seen just once. Sequencing input: peripheral blood. The receptors come from a human donor in a cohort sampled during active COVID-19.

V and J are TRBV25-1 and TRBJ2-7, with 8 bases fitting TRBD1. Trimming at V came to 4 bases and at J to 6 bases, leaving 5 bases not matched to a gene. The CDR3 covers 13 residues. Germline lookup yields CDR1 MGHDK and CDR2 SYGVNS. The CDR3 loop reads CASSATGDSEQYF. In DNA form, the CDR3 reads TGTGCCAGCAGTGCGACAGGGGATAGCGAGCAGTACTTC.

V usage is TRBV9 and J usage is TRBJ2-3; TRBD1 matches at 10 bases. V gave up 4 bases and J gave up 10 bases; unmatched junction bases: 3. Germline loops: CDR1 SGDLS, CDR2 YYNGEE. The CDR3 runs to 12 residues. The CDR3 region has the DNA TGTGCCAGCAGCCCCGGGACAGGGGCGCAGTATTTT. It specifies CASSPGTGAQYF.

This clone turned up a few times. The V and J genes are TRBV2 and TRBJ1-1; 8 positions agree with TRBD1. The ends lost 7 bases at V and 0 bases at J; junction bases unmatched: 4. Germline V gene sequence: CDR1 SNHLY, CDR2 FYNNEI. The CDR3 is 14 residues long. The CDR3 sequence: CASNTQGVNTEAFF. The CDR3 DNA is TGTGCCAGCAACACACAGGGGGTGAACACTGAAGCTTTCTTT.

This clone has only a few counts. The chain carries TRBV19 and TRBJ1-5, with a tentative D call TRBD1 (5 bases). The germline V gene has CDR1 LNHDA and CDR2 SQIVND (reference sequence). This CDR3 spans 14 amino acids. V was shortened by 6 bases and J by 3 bases, with 12 bases between the two germline ends. The CDR3: CASRRDGFNQPQHF. As DNA, the CDR3 is TGTGCCAGTAGGCGGGACGGCTTCAATCAGCCCCAGCATTTT. The whole variable domain, remainder taken from reference TRBV19 and TRBJ1-5, is DGGITQSPKYLFRKEGQNVTLSCEQNLNHDAMYWYRQDPGQGLRLIYYSQIVNDFQKGDIAEGYSVSREKKESFPLTVTSAQKNPTAFYLCASRRDGFNQPQHFGDGTRLSIL.

The chain combines TRBV5-1 with TRBJ2-5; D remains unclear. This CDR3 has 14 amino acids. Germline V CDR1 and CDR2: SGHRS, YFSETQ. V was cut by 2 bases and J by 1 base, with 9 bases left in between. CDR3 bases: TGCGCCAGCAGCTTATCAGGATTCCAAGAGACCCAGTACTTC. Its protein product is CASSLSGFQETQYF.

V usage is TRBV7-9 and J usage is TRBJ2-3; 7 positions match TRBD1. This CDR3 has 15 residues. CDR1 and CDR2 from the germline V gene are SEHNR and FQNEAQ (reference sequence). J lost 2 bases, V lost 4 bases, and 6 bases had no gene match. CDR3 coding DNA: TGTGCCAGCAGCTCGGCAGGGGGTCCCACAGATACGCAGTATTTT. Translating it yields CASSSAGGPTDTQYF.

The chain couples TRBV7-2 to TRBJ2-7; the D gene is possibly TRBD1 (5 bases). Trimming removed 1 base at V and 6 bases at J, with 16 bases between. The CDR3 consists of 15 residues. CDR1 SGHTA and CDR2 FQGNSA come from the germline V gene. CDR3 DNA: TGTGCCAGCAGCTTAGTTCAAGGGGTGTTGAGCGAGCAGTACTTC. Translated, it gives CASSLVQGVLSEQYF.

V is TRBV19 and J is TRBJ1-1; 9 bases map to TRBD1. The V gene end was trimmed by 4 bases and the J gene end by 5 bases; junction bases not matched to a gene: 14. Germline V gives CDR1 LNHDA, CDR2 SQIVND (reference sequence). There are 17 residues in the CDR3. The CDR3 region has the DNA TGTGCCAGTAGTAGAAGGACCATGACAGGGGGTAGGACTGAAGCTTTCTTT. It encodes CASSRRTMTGGRTEAFF.

The genes are TRBV5-1 and TRBJ2-2, with no clear D. The CDR3 is 15 residues long. V lost 4 bases and J 0 bases, leaving 10 bases between the germline ends. Per the germline V gene, CDR1 is SGHRS and CDR2 is YFSETQ. The CDR3 nucleotides read TGCGCCAGCAGCCCCCCGGTCTCGAACACCGGGGAGCTGTTTTTT. The encoded protein is CASSPPVSNTGELFF. Based on the CDR3 plus reference TRBV5-1 and TRBJ2-2, the full variable domain is KAGVTQTPRYLIKTRGQQVTLSCSPISGHRSVSWYQQTPGQGLQFLFEYFSETQRNKGNFPGRFSGRQFSNSRSEMNVSTLELGDSALYLCASSPPVSNTGELFFGEGSRLTVL.

The chain uses TRBV7-3 and TRBJ2-7; 13 positions match TRBD2. The V segment lost 0 bases and the J segment 5 bases; nucleotides outside the gene matches: 7. Germline V gene lookup returns CDR1 SGHTA and CDR2 FQGTGA. This CDR3 has 17 residues. DNA of the CDR3: TGTGCCAGCAGCTTAACTCGGACTAGCGGGAGTAACAACGAGCAGTACTTC. As protein: CASSLTRTSGSNNEQYF. Variable domain in full (rest from reference TRBV7-3 and TRBJ2-7): GAGVSQTPSNKVTEKGKYVELRCDPISGHTALYWYRQSLGQGPEFLIYFQGTGAADDSGLPNDRFFAVRPEGSVSTLKIQRTERGDSAVYLCASSLTRTSGSNNEQYFGPGTRLTVT.

The chain uses TRBV28 and TRBJ2-1, with 9 bases identical to TRBD2. Germline lookup yields CDR1 MDHEN and CDR2 SYDVKM. This CDR3 is built from 14 residues. V trimming: 3 bases; J trimming: 10 bases; junction bases outside the gene matches: 7. In DNA form, the CDR3 reads TGTGCCAGCAGTTTTTTAGCGGGAGCGGGGGAGCAGTTCTTC. It specifies CASSFLAGAGEQFF.

The V call is TRBV2, the J call TRBJ2-2, with a possible D match to TRBD1 (6 bases). Germline CDR1 reads SNHLY; CDR2 reads FYNNEI. Trimming took 3 bases from V and 8 from J, leaving 10 bases between them. The CDR3 is 13 amino acids. The CDR3 coding sequence is TGTGCCAGCAGTGACGGCAGGGGTGGGGAGCTGTTTTTT. Its translation is CASSDGRGGELFF.

V gene TRBV7-8 combines with J gene TRBJ1-6, with 7 bases that match TRBD1. The germline CDR1 and CDR2 sequences are SGHVS and FQNEAQ. This CDR3 region has 15 residues. The trim removed 3 bases at V and 9 bases at J, leaving 8 bases unmatched. CDR3 sequence reads: CASSFETGQISPLHF. The CDR3 DNA sequence: TGTGCCAGCAGCTTTGAGACAGGGCAAATTTCACCCCTCCACTTT. The full variable domain, with the rest looked up from reference TRBV7-8 and TRBJ1-6, is GAGVSQSPRYKVAKRGQDVALRCDPISGHVSLFWYQQALGQGPEFLTYFQNEAQLDKSGLPSDRFFAERPEGSVSTLKIQRTQQEDSAVYLCASSFETGQISPLHFGNGTRLTVT.

A single count supports this clone. CDR3 residues: CASSYGRSTDTQYF. The CDR3, as DNA: TGTGCCAGCAGTTACGGTCGGAGCACAGATACGCAGTATTTT. The chain combines TRBV6-2 or TRBV6-3 with TRBJ2-3; D not certain. The CDR3 loop spans 14 amino acids. V was cut by 2 bases and J by 0 bases, with 6 bases left in between. The germline gives CDR1 MNHEY, CDR2 SVGEGT.

The chain recombines TRBV6-5 with TRBJ1-4, with a possible D match to TRBD1 (5 bases). CDR3 length equals 15 residues. In germline, CDR1 is MNHEY, CDR2 SVGAGI. V was pared by 2 bases and J by 2 bases, with 9 bases between. CDR3 sequence reads: CASSYMGPTNEKLFF. In DNA form, the CDR3 reads TGTGCCAGCAGTTACATGGGGCCTACTAATGAAAAACTGTTTTTT.

This chain uses TRBV7-3 with TRBJ2-3, with D maybe TRBD2 (8 bases). The CDR3 contains 15 residues. Germline loops: CDR1 SGHTA, CDR2 FQGTGA. Trimming took 5 bases from V and 4 from J, leaving 16 bases between them. This chain's CDR3 is CASSPPGGGADTQYF. CDR3 coding DNA: TGTGCCAGCAGCCCGCCGGGAGGGGGCGCAGATACGCAGTATTTT.

V gene TRBV19 combines with J gene TRBJ1-1; a weak D match, TRBD1 (5 bases). V gave up 4 bases and J gave up 4 bases, with 13 bases separating them. The germline CDR1 and CDR2 sequences are LNHDA and SQIVND (reference sequence). The CDR3 extends over 14 amino acids. CDR3 region: CASSSGAQLTEAFF. CDR3 in DNA: TGTGCCAGTAGTAGCGGGGCCCAGCTCACTGAAGCTTTCTTT.

The chain couples TRBV6-7 to TRBJ1-2; possible D gene TRBD1, 6 bases. TRBV6-7 is given ORF status, its function remaining uncertain. Trimming took 3 bases from V and 0 from J, leaving 14 bases between them. The CDR3 has 16 residues. CDR3: CASSYGQGYTNYGYTF. The CDR3 DNA follows: TGTGCCAGCAGTTATGGCCAGGGGTACACTAACTATGGCTACACCTTC.